The T cell receptor (beta chain) under discussion was sequenced for a study of CD8 T cells in ankylosing spondylitis. This clonotype was counted a few times. The antigen remains undetermined. Broader study findings: Blood of patients with ankylosing spondylitis appeared to be characterized by a TCR beta motif of several highly homologous variants. Reportedly, significant enrichment of disease-linked clones occurred in matched ankylosing spondylitis synovial fluid. Previously reported in reactive arthritis synovial fluid and blood were some of the motif variants. The disease-linked clones had a CD8+ phenotype and low blood frequencies.

TCRdb processed the 5' RACE reads anew with MiXCR; each CDR3 protein has one entry. The sample shows 50,000 to 75,000 distinct CDR3 sequences, roughly 6.1% of them seen only once. The germline gives CDR1 SGHRS, CDR2 YFSETQ. The length of the CDR3 is 16 residues. Trimming cost V 4 bases and J 1 base; bases outside gene matches: 8. The chain carries TRBV5-1 and TRBJ1-1, with 9 bases identical to TRBD1. The origin of this receptor is a male donor with ankylosing spondylitis. The sample consisted of synovial fluid, either unsorted or a sorted T cell fraction (not recorded which). In nucleotides, the CDR3 is TGCGCCAGCAGCCTCGGACAGGGGATAAGGAACACTGAAGCTTTCTTT. This gives the protein CASSLGQGIRNTEAFF.